The clone carrying this T cell receptor beta chain turned up a few times. Its specificity is not known. This record comes from a study of T cell repertoires in cytomegalovirus infection. Across the whole study: HLA-C-restricted CMV epitopes, recently identified, and well-studied HLA-B-restricted ones were used by the study. CMV infection and matching HLA type were both indicated by public TCR beta signatures.

Overall study findings and caveats: The response measured ex vivo was dominated by TCR beta clonotypes (HLA-C-restricted and CMV-specific). CMV carriers having the relevant HLA were flagged by cumulative public TCR beta family frequency.

CDR3 length equals 13 residues. Germline V gene data show CDR1 as DFQATT and CDR2 as SNEGSKA (reference sequence). V lost 0 bases, J lost 0 bases, and 5 bases lay in between. In TCRdb, the reads were re-called with MiXCR into one record per CDR3 protein. This sample carries approximately 990,000 distinct CDR3 sequences, around 30% of them seen once, and the ten largest clones take 11% to 15%. The sequences come from cultured CD8+ T cells from PBMCs, collected from culture after CMV antigen stimulation. The chain employs TRBV20-1 and TRBJ1-1; no clear D. The sequence came from a human donor in good health (CMV status not recorded). Some clones in this sample may be carry-over from other donors' samples. The CDR3 region has the DNA TGCAGTGCTAGAGATCCACTGAACACTGAAGCTTTCTTT. This encodes CSARDPLNTEAFF.